Included here is one TCR beta chain sequence, with context. Its antigen is unknown. Donors were systemically healthy Caucasian individuals from Russia aged about 6 to 95 years. Each sample provided at least 6 micrograms of extracted total RNA. The source of the sample is a study of blood T cells in healthy people across ages. Points from the study as a whole: As naive T cell percentage varied, TCR beta diversity correlated strongly with it.

The V gene's germline CDR1 is MNHEY and CDR2 SMNVEV (reference sequence). The V end was cut by 2 bases, the J end by 3 bases, with 13 bases between. The CDR3 spans 15 residues. Then a second PCR, running roughly 7 to 11 cycles, was carried out with a sample-barcoded 5' primer and a J-beta primer mix. TCRdb used MiXCR to reprocess the 5' RACE reads, holding one entry per CDR3 protein. The sample contains over 1,300,000 distinct CDR3 sequences, approximately 59% of which appear only once. The sequencing input was blood. The chain is built from TRBV27 and TRBJ1-2; possibly TRBD1 for D (5 bases). This receptor was identified in a man in his late teens or twenties in good health. The CDR3 sequence is CASSLIGGADYGYTF. Written as DNA, the CDR3 is TGTGCCAGCAGTTTAATCGGGGGAGCCGACTATGGCTACACCTTC.